This T cell receptor beta chain derives from a study of vaccination effects on CD4 cells after COVID-19. The overall study: It was a median of 72 days after the second dose that post-vaccine samples were obtained.

Here immunoSEQ multiplex PCR was the method, and the copy in TCRdb shows in-frame clones only, minus some. Of 40,000 to 45,000 clones in the sample, around 76% are singletons; the top ten hold 3% to 4%. On this clone: Its matching antigen is unknown.

Following an approximately 10-day culture, CD4+ T cells were purified. The person's infection with SARS-CoV-2, confirmed by PCR, took place between March and December 2020. Participants each got two BNT162b2 or mRNA-1273 vaccine doses. The specimen was CD4+ T cells from PBMCs cultured without peptide, collected after COVID-19 vaccination. The source is a human donor who had a prior SARS-CoV-2 infection.

CDR3 loop: CASSLSSGRNEQFF. CDR3 in DNA: TGTGCCAGCAGCTTATCGAGCGGGAGAAATGAGCAGTTCTTC. The V and J genes are TRBV5-5 and TRBJ2-1, with TRBD2 matching 8 bases. This CDR3 contains 14 residues. From germline, CDR1 is SGHKS and CDR2 YYEKEE (reference sequence). V lost 2 bases and J lost 7; bases outside the gene matches: 5.